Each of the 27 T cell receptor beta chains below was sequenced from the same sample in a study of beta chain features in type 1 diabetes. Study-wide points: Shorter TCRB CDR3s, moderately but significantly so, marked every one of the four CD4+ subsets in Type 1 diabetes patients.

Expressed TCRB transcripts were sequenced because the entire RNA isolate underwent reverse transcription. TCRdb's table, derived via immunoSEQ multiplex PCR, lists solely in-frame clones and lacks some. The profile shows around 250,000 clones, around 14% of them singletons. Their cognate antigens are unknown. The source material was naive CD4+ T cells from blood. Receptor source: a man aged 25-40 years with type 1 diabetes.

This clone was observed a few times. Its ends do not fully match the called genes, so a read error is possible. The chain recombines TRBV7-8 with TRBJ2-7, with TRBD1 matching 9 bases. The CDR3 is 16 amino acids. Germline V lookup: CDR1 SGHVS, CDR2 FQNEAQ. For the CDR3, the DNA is TGTGCCAGCAGCCTAGCTTATAGGGACAGGGACTACGAGCAGTACTTC. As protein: CASSLAYRDRDYEQYF.

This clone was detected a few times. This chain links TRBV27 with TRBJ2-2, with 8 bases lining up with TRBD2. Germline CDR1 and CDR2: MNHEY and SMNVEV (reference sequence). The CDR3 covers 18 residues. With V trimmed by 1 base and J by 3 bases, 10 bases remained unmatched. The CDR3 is CASSLLALAAMYTGELFF. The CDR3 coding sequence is TGTGCCAGCAGTTTATTAGCACTAGCGGCTATGTACACCGGGGAGCTGTTTTTT.

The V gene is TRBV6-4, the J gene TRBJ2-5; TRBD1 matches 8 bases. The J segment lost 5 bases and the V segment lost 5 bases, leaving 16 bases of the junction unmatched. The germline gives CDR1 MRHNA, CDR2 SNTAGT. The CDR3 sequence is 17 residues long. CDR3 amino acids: CASSSRGRGKSQETQYF. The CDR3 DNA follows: TGTGCCAGCAGTTCCAGGGGGCGCGGTAAAAGCCAGGAGACCCAGTACTTC.

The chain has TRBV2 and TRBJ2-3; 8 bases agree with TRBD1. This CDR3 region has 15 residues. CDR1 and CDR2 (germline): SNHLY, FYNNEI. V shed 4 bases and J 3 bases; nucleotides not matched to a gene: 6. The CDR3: CASSVGRGHTDTQYF. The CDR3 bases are TGTGCCAGCAGTGTCGGCAGGGGGCATACAGATACGCAGTATTTT.

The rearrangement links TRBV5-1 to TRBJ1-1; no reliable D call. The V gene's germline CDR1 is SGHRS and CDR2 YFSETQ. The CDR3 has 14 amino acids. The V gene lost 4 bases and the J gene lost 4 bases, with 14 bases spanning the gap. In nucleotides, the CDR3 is TGCGCCAGCAGCCCCTCTTTGCCGAGCACTGAAGCTTTCTTT. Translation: CASSPSLPSTEAFF.

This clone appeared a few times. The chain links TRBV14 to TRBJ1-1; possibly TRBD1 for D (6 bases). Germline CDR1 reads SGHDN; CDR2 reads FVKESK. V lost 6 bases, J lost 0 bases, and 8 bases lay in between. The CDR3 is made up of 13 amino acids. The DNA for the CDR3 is TGTGCCAGCAGACAGGGTCTGAACACTGAAGCTTTCTTT. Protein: CASRQGLNTEAFF.

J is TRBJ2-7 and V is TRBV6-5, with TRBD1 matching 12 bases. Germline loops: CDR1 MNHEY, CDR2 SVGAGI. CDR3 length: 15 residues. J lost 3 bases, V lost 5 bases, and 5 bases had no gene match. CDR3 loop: CASSARDRGHYEQYF. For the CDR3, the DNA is TGTGCCAGCAGTGCCCGGGACAGGGGGCACTACGAGCAGTACTTC.

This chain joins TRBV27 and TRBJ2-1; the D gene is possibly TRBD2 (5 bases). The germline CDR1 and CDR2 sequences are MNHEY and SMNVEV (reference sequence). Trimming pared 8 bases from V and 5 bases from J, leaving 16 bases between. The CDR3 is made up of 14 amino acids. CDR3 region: CASPRGNADNEQFF. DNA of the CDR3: TGTGCCAGCCCTCGGGGTAATGCCGACAATGAGCAGTTCTTC.

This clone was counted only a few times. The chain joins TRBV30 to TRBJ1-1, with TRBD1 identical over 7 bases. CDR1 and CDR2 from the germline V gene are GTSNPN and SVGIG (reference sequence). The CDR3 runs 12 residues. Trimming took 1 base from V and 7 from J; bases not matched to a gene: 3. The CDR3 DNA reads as TGTGCCTGGAGTGACAGGGGCGGTGAAGCTTTCTTT. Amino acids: CAWSDRGGEAFF.

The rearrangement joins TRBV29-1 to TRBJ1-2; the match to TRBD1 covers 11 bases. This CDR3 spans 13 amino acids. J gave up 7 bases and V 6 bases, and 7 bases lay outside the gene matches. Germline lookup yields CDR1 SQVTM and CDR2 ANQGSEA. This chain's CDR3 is CSVAIGTGGGYTF. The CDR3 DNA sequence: TGCAGCGTCGCTATTGGGACAGGGGGTGGCTACACCTTC.

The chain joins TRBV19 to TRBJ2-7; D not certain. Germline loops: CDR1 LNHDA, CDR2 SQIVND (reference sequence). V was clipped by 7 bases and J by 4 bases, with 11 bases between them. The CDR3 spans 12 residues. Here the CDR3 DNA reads TGTGCCAGTAATGGCCCGGGTTACGAGCAGTACTTC. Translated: CASNGPGYEQYF.

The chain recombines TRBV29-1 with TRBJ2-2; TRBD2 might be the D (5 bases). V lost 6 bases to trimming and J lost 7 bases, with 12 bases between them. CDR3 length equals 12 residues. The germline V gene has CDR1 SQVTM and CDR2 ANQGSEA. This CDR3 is CSVRHGGGELFF. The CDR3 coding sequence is TGCAGCGTGAGACACGGAGGCGGGGAGCTGTTTTTT.

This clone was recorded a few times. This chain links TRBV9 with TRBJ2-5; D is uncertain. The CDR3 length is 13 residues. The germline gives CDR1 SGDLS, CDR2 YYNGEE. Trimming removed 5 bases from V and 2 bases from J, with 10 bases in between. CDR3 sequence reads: CASRRRSQETQYF. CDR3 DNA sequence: TGTGCCAGCAGGAGGCGGAGTCAAGAGACCCAGTACTTC. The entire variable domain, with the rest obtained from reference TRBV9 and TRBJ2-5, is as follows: DSGVTQTPKHLITATGQRVTLRCSPRSGDLSVYWYQQSLDQGLQFLIQYYNGEERAKGNILERFSAQQFPDLHSELNLSSLELGDSALYFCASRRRSQETQYFGPGTRLLVL.

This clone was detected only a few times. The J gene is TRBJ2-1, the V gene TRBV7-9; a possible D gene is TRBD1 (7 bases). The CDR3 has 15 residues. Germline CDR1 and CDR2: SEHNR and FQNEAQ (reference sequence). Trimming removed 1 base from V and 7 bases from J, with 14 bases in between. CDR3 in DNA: TGTGCCAGCAGCTTAGTTCAGGGGGGCCTAAATGAGCAGTTCTTC. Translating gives CASSLVQGGLNEQFF.

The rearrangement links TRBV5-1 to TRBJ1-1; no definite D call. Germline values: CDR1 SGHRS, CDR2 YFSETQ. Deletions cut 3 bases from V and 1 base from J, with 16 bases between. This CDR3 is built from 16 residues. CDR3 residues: CASSSWSGRSNTEAFF. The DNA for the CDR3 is TGCGCCAGCAGCTCCTGGTCCGGGAGGTCGAACACTGAAGCTTTCTTT. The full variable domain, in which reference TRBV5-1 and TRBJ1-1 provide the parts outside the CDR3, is KAGVTQTPRYLIKTRGQQVTLSCSPISGHRSVSWYQQTPGQGLQFLFEYFSETQRNKGNFPGRFSGRQFSNSRSEMNVSTLELGDSALYLCASSSWSGRSNTEAFFGQGTRLTVV.

In DNA, the CDR3 is TGCGCCAGCAGCCTCGAAGAGACCCAGTACTTC. As protein: CASSLEETQYF. V and J are TRBV5-1 and TRBJ2-5; D call uncertain. This CDR3 spans 11 amino acids. CDR1 and CDR2 from the germline V gene are SGHRS and YFSETQ. The ends were cut back, 4 bases at V and 3 bases at J, with 4 bases in the middle.

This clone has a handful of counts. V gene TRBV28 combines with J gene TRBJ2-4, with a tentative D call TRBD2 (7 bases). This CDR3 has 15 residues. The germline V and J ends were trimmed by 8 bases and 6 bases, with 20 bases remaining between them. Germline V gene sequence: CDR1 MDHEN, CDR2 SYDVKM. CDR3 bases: TGTGCCAGCGTACCACGGGGGCGGGGGTCAAACATTCAGTACTTC. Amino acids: CASVPRGRGSNIQYF.

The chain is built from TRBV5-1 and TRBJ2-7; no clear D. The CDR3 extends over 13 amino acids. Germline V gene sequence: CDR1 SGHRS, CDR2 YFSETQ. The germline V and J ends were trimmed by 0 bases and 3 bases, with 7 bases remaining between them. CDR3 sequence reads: CASSLDGDYEQYF. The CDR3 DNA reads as TGCGCCAGCAGCTTGGATGGAGACTACGAGCAGTACTTC.

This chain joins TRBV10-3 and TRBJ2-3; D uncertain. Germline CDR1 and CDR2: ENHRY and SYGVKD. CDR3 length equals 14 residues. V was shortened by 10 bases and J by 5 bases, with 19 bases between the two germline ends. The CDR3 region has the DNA TGTGCCACTATGGGCTCTCCCGCAGGAGATACGCAGTATTTT. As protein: CATMGSPAGDTQYF.

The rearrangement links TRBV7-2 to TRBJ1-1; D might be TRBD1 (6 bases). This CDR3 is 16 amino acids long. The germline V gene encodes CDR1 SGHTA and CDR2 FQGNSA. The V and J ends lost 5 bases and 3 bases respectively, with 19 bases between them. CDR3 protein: CASSPRVGGLYTEAFF. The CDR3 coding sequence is TGTGCCAGCAGCCCCAGGGTCGGGGGGCTTTACACTGAAGCTTTCTTT.

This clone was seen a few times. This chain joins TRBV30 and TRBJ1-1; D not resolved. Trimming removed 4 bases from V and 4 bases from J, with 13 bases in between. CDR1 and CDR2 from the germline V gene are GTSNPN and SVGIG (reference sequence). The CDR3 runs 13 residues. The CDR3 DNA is TGTGCCTGGACCCATCAACCGGGCACTGAAGCTTTCTTT. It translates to CAWTHQPGTEAFF.

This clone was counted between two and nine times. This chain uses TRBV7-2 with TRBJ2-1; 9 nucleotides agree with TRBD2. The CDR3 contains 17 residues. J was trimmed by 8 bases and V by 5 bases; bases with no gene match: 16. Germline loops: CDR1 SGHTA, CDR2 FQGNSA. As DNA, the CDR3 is TGTGCCAGCAGCAAAAGACTAGCGGCCTTTTCCCAGGATGAGCAGTTCTTC. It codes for CASSKRLAAFSQDEQFF.

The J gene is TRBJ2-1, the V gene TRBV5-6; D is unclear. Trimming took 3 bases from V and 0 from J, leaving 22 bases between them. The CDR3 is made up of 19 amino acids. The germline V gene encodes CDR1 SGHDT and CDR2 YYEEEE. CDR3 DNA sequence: TGTGCCAGCAGCTCACCTTCGAGGAACTCCCGCTACTCCTACAATGAGCAGTTCTTC. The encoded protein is CASSSPSRNSRYSYNEQFF.

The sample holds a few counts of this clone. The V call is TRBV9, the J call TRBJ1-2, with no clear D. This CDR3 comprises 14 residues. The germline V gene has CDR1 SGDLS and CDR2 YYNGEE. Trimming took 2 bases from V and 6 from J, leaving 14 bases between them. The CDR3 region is CASSVPGRGDGYTF. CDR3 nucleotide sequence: TGTGCCAGCAGCGTTCCCGGGAGAGGCGATGGCTACACCTTC.

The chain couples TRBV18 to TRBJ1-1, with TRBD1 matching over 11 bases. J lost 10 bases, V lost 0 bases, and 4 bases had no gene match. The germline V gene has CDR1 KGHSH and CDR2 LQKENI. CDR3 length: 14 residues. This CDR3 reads CASSPPSGTGGAFF. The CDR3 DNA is TGTGCCAGCTCACCACCTTCCGGGACAGGGGGAGCTTTCTTT. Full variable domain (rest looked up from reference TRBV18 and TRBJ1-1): NAGVMQNPRHLVRRRGQEARLRCSPMKGHSHVYWYRQLPEEGLKFMVYLQKENIIDESGMPKERFSAEFPKEGPSILRIQQVVRGDSAAYFCASSPPSGTGGAFFGQGTRLTVV.

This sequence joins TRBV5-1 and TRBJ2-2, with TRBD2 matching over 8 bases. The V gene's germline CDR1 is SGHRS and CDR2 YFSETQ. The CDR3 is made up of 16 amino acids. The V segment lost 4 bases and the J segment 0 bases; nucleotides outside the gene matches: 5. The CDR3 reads CASSQAGGSNTGELFF. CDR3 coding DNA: TGCGCCAGCAGCCAGGCGGGAGGATCGAACACCGGGGAGCTGTTTTTT.

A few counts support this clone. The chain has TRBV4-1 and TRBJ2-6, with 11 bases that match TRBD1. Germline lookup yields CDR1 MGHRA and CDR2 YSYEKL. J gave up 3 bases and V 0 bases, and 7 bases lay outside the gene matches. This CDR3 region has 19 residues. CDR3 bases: TGCGCCAGCAGCCAAGATCATGGGACAGGGGGTAGTGGGGCCAACGTCCTGACTTTC. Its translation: CASSQDHGTGGSGANVLTF.